Listed below are T cell receptor beta chains from one sample, sequenced in a study of blood T cell repertoires in COVID-19. Assay: immunoSEQ multiplex PCR; the TCRdb copy retains only in-frame clones and omits some. The sample carries about 200,000 clones, around four fifths recorded once. The sample was peripheral blood. The source is a woman aged 45 to 65 with active or convalescent COVID-19. The CDR3 runs from the conserved cysteine through the conserved F or W. Each record gives: clone size, J gene, V gene, CDR3 length, D gene, CDR3 DNA, CDR3 protein. The D gene is left open where the match is weak. Expanded clones get a size class; other rows say once, few or many, or leave the size out.

clone size: once; J gene: TRBJ1-2; V gene: TRBV12-5; CDR3 length: 14; D gene: .; CDR3 DNA: TGTGCTAGTGGTTTAGAGGCGGGCAACTATGGCTACACCTTC; CDR3 protein: CASGLEAGNYGYTF
clone size: .; J gene: TRBJ1-1; V gene: TRBV6-5; CDR3 length: 13; D gene: .; CDR3 DNA: TGTGCCAGCCAGGGTCAGGTGAACACTGAAGCTTTCTTT; CDR3 protein: CASQGQVNTEAFF
clone size: .; J gene: TRBJ2-3; V gene: TRBV25-1; CDR3 length: 16; D gene: TRBD2; CDR3 DNA: TGTGCCAGCAGTGACGGAGCGGGGGGTCACACAGATACGCAGTATTTT; CDR3 protein: CASSDGAGGHTDTQYF
clone size: once; J gene: TRBJ2-3; V gene: TRBV7-8; CDR3 length: 15; D gene: .; CDR3 DNA: TGTGCCAGCAGCTTTGGCAGGGCCTCCACAGATACGCAGTATTTT; CDR3 protein: CASSFGRASTDTQYF
clone size: .; J gene: TRBJ1-2; V gene: TRBV5-1; CDR3 length: 13; D gene: .; CDR3 DNA: TGCGCCAGCAGCTTGGGACAGAGCTATGGCTACACCTTC; CDR3 protein: CASSLGQSYGYTF
clone size: once; J gene: TRBJ1-2; V gene: TRBV6-2/TRBV6-3; CDR3 length: 14; D gene: .; CDR3 DNA: TGTGCCAGCAGTACCCACCAGGGGAACTATGGCTACACCTTC; CDR3 protein: CASSTHQGNYGYTF
clone size: once; J gene: TRBJ1-5; V gene: TRBV4-1; CDR3 length: 15; D gene: TRBD1; CDR3 DNA: TGCGCCAGCAGCCAGTGGACAGGTTCTAATCAGCCCCAGCATTTT; CDR3 protein: CASSQWTGSNQPQHF
clone size: .; J gene: TRBJ2-3; V gene: TRBV6-5; CDR3 length: 15; D gene: .; CDR3 DNA: TGTGCCAGCAGTTACTCTAGGGGCATCCCAGATACGCAGTATTTT; CDR3 protein: CASSYSRGIPDTQYF
clone size: .; J gene: TRBJ2-1; V gene: TRBV24-1; CDR3 length: 13; D gene: .; CDR3 DNA: TGTGCCACCAGTGATTTATGGAGGAATGAGCAGTTCTTC; CDR3 protein: CATSDLWRNEQFF
clone size: .; J gene: TRBJ2-5; V gene: TRBV6-5; CDR3 length: 14; D gene: TRBD1; CDR3 DNA: TGTGCCAGCCGAGGGGACAGGCGCCAGCAGACCCAGTACTTC; CDR3 protein: CASRGDRRQQTQYF
clone size: .; J gene: TRBJ1-2; V gene: TRBV5-1; CDR3 length: 18; D gene: .; CDR3 DNA: TGCGCCAGCAGCGCAGCGGGATCCCCCATCCCCCCTTACTATGGCTACACCTTC; CDR3 protein: CASSAAGSPIPPYYGYTF
clone size: .; J gene: TRBJ1-1; V gene: TRBV6-5; CDR3 length: 15; D gene: .; CDR3 DNA: TGTGCCAGCAGTTACATCCCCGACAGGAACACTGAAGCTTTCTTT; CDR3 protein: CASSYIPDRNTEAFF
clone size: .; J gene: TRBJ1-4; V gene: TRBV5-5; CDR3 length: 13; D gene: .; CDR3 DNA: TGTGCCAGCTCTGGTCCTGGGAGGGAAAAACTGTTTTTT; CDR3 protein: CASSGPGREKLFF
clone size: .; J gene: TRBJ2-1; V gene: TRBV5-4; CDR3 length: 16; D gene: TRBD2; CDR3 DNA: TGTGCCAGCAGCTTCCTCAGAGTAGCGGGAGATAATGAGCAGTTCTTC; CDR3 protein: CASSFLRVAGDNEQFF
clone size: .; J gene: TRBJ1-3; V gene: TRBV5-6; CDR3 length: 15; D gene: .; CDR3 DNA: TGTGCCAGCAGCTCCCGGGGGGAGACTCGAAACACCATATATTTT; CDR3 protein: CASSSRGETRNTIYF
clone size: .; J gene: TRBJ1-2; V gene: TRBV18; CDR3 length: 14; D gene: TRBD1; CDR3 DNA: TGTGCCAGCTCACAGGGGGCGACTTCCTATGGCTACACCTTC; CDR3 protein: CASSQGATSYGYTF
clone size: .; J gene: TRBJ2-3; V gene: TRBV5-1; CDR3 length: 16; D gene: .; CDR3 DNA: TGCGCCAGCAGCACCTCCGGGACATTGAGCACAGATACGCAGTATTTT; CDR3 protein: CASSTSGTLSTDTQYF
clone size: .; J gene: TRBJ2-3; V gene: TRBV11-3; CDR3 length: 15; D gene: TRBD2; CDR3 DNA: TGTGCCAGCAGCTTAGCGGGAGGGCCTGCAGATACGCAGTATTTT; CDR3 protein: CASSLAGGPADTQYF
clone size: .; J gene: TRBJ1-6; V gene: TRBV18; CDR3 length: 16; D gene: .; CDR3 DNA: TGTGCCAGCTCCCCCGGACACAGCTCCTATAATTCACCCCTCCACTTT; CDR3 protein: CASSPGHSSYNSPLHF
clone size: once; J gene: TRBJ2-1; V gene: TRBV18; CDR3 length: 14; D gene: .; CDR3 DNA: TGTGCCAGCTCACCAGGGGGGGCCGGTCTTGAGCAGTTCTTC; CDR3 protein: CASSPGGAGLEQFF
clone size: .; J gene: TRBJ1-1; V gene: TRBV3-1/TRBV3-2; CDR3 length: 15; D gene: TRBD1; CDR3 DNA: TGTGCCAGCAGCCCCAGGGACAGGGCGAACACTGAAGCTTTCTTT; CDR3 protein: CASSPRDRANTEAFF
clone size: .; J gene: TRBJ1-3; V gene: TRBV28; CDR3 length: 15; D gene: TRBD1; CDR3 DNA: TGTGCCAGCAACACTCAGGGGGGCCCTGGAAACACCATATATTTT; CDR3 protein: CASNTQGGPGNTIYF
clone size: .; J gene: TRBJ1-1; V gene: TRBV5-1; CDR3 length: 15; D gene: .; CDR3 DNA: TGCGCCAGCAGCCCCCCCGAGTCAGGGTACACTGAAGCTTTCTTT; CDR3 protein: CASSPPESGYTEAFF
clone size: .; J gene: TRBJ2-5; V gene: TRBV5-1; CDR3 length: 13; D gene: .; CDR3 DNA: TGCGCCAGCAGCTTGGACAGGGTTGAGACCCAGTACTTC; CDR3 protein: CASSLDRVETQYF